This TCR beta chain stems from a study of blood T cell repertoires in COVID-19. Study at large: Acute and convalescent COVID-19 samples came from the United States, Italy and Spain. T cells, B-cell-depleted T cells, or PBMCs provided the cDNA or gDNA that served as material.

Trimming cost V 7 bases and J 0 bases; bases outside gene matches: 5. The CDR3 is made up of 15 amino acids. CDR1 and CDR2 from the germline V gene are SGHRS and YFSETQ. Seattle patient enrollment occurred during active infection, with longitudinal follow-up thereafter. Assay used: immunoSEQ multiplex PCR; TCRdb lists only in-frame clones, some missing. Counted here are around 280,000 clones, more than 70% occurring once; the ten biggest clones make up around 11%. The receptor was isolated from a woman in her twenties or thirties with COVID-19, enrolled during active disease. Sequenced input: peripheral blood. V and J are TRBV5-1 and TRBJ2-1; 9 bases agree with TRBD2. The CDR3 DNA sequence: TGCGCCAGCTCTGGGACTAGCAGCTCCTACAATGAGCAGTTCTTC. Encoded protein: CASSGTSSSYNEQFF.